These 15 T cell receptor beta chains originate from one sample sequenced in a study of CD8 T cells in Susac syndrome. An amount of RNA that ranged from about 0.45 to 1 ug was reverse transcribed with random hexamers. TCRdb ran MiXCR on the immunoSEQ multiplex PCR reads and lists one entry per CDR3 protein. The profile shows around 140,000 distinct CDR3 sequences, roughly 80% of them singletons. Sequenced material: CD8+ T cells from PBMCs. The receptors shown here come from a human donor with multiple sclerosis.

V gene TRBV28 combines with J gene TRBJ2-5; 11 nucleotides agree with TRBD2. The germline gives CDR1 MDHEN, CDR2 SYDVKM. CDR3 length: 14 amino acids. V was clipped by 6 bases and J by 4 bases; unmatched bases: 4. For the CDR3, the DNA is TGTGCCAGCAGACTAGCGGGGGTCGGAGAGACCCAGTACTTC. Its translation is CASRLAGVGETQYF.

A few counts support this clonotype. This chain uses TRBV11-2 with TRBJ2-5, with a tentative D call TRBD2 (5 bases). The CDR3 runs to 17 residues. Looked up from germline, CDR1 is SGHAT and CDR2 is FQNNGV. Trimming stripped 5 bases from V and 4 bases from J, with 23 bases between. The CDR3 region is CASSLTPDRPRGETQYF. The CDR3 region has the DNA TGTGCCAGCAGCCTGACCCCGGACCGCCCCCGGGGAGAGACCCAGTACTTC.

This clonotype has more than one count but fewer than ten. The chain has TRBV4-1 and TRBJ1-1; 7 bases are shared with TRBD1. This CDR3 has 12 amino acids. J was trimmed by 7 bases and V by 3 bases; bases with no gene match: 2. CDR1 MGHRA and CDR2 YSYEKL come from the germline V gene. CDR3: CASSQGTDEAFF. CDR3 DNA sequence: TGCGCCAGCAGCCAGGGGACAGATGAAGCTTTCTTT.

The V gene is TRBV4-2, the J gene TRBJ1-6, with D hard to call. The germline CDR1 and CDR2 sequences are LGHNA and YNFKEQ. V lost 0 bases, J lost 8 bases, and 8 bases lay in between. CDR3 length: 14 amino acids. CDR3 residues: CASSQDLRHSPLHF. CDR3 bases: TGTGCCAGCAGCCAAGACCTAAGGCATTCACCCCTCCACTTT.

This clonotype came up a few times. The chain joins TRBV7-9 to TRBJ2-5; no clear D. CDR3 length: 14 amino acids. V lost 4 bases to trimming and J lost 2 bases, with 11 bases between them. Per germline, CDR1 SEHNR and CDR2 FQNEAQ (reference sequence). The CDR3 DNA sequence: TGTGCCAGCAGCTCCCTGGGGTTTCAAGAGACCCAGTACTTC. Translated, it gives CASSSLGFQETQYF.

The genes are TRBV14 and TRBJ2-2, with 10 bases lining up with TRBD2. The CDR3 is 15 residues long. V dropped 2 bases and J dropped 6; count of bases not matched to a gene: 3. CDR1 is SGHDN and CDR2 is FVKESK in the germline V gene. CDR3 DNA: TGTGCCAGCAGCCAACTAGCGGGAGTTGCCGGGGAGCTGTTTTTT. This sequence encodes CASSQLAGVAGELFF.

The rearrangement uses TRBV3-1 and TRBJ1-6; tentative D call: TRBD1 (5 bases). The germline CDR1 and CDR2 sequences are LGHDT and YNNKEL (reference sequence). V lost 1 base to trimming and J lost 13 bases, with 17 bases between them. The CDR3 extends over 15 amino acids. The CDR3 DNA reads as TGTGCCAGCAGCCAAGGACCTTTACAGGACTTGCCCCTCCACTTT. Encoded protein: CASSQGPLQDLPLHF.

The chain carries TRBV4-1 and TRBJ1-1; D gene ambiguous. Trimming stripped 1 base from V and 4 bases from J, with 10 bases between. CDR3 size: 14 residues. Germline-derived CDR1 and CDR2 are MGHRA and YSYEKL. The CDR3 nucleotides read TGCGCCAGCAGCCAAGCGCTTTGGGCCACTGAAGCTTTCTTT. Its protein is CASSQALWATEAFF.

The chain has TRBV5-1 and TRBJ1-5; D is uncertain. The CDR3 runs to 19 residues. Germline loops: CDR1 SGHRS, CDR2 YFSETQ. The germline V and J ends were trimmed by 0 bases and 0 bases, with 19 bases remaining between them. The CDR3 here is CASSLDSDPAYYSNQPQHF. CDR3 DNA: TGCGCCAGCAGCTTGGACTCGGACCCGGCCTATTATAGCAATCAGCCCCAGCATTTT. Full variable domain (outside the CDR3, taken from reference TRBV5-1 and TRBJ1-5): KAGVTQTPRYLIKTRGQQVTLSCSPISGHRSVSWYQQTPGQGLQFLFEYFSETQRNKGNFPGRFSGRQFSNSRSEMNVSTLELGDSALYLCASSLDSDPAYYSNQPQHFGDGTRLSIL.

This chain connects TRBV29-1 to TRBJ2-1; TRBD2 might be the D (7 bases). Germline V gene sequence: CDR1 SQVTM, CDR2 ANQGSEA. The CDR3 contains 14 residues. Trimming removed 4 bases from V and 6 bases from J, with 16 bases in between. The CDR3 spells CSVAGEGVGNEQFF. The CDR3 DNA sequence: TGCAGCGTTGCAGGGGAGGGTGTGGGCAATGAGCAGTTCTTC.

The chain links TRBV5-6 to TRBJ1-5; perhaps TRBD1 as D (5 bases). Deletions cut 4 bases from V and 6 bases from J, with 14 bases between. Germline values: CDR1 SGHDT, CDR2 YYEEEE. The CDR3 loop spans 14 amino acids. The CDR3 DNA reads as TGTGCCAGCAGCCCCCGGGACGTCAGTCAGCCCCAGCATTTT. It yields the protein CASSPRDVSQPQHF.

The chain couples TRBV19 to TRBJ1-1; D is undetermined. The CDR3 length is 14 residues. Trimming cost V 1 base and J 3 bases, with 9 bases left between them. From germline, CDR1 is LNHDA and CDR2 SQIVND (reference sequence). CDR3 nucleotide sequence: TGTGCCAGTAGTATAGTGAACAGCTACACTGAAGCTTTCTTT. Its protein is CASSIVNSYTEAFF.

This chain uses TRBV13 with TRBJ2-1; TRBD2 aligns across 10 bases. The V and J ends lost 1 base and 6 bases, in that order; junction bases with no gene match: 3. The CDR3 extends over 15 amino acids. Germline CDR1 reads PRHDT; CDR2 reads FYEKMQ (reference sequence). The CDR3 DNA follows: TGTGCCAGCAGCTTAGAACTAGCGGGAACCAATGAGCAGTTCTTC. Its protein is CASSLELAGTNEQFF. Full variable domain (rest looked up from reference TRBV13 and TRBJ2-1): AAGVIQSPRHLIKEKRETATLKCYPIPRHDTVYWYQQGPGQDPQFLISFYEKMQSDKGSIPDRFSAQQFSDYHSELNMSSLELGDSALYFCASSLELAGTNEQFFGPGTRLTVL.

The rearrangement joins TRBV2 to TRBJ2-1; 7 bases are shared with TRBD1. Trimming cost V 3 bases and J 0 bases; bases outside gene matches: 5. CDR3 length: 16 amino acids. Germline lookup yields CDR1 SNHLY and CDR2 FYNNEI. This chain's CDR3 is CASSEWDSSSYNEQFF. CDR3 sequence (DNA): TGTGCCAGCAGTGAGTGGGACAGCAGCTCCTACAATGAGCAGTTCTTC.

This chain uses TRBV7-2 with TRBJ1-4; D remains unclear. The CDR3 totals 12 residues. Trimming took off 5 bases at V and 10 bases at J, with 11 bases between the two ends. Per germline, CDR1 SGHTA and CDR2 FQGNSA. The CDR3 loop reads CASSPLVGKLFF. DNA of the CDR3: TGTGCCAGCAGCCCACTCGTAGGAAAACTGTTTTTT.